The next 24 T cell receptor beta chains were all read from a single sample in a study of T-cell memory formation after mild COVID-19 (dated by TCRdb to about 2021). The receptor library was made with 5' RACE. Sequencing used an Illumina NovaSeq 6000. TCRdb reprocessed the public reads (quality trimming at Q25 with fastp, clone calling with MiXCR) and kept in-frame beta chains. Identical CDR3 protein sequences are pooled into one entry, listed with their most common genes and DNA. Present in this sample are around 90,000 distinct CDR3 sequences, around 16% of which were seen just once. Together, the top ten hold around two fifths of the sample. Sequenced material: PBMCs or a T cell subset sorted from them (not recorded which). The source is a young man who had mild COVID-19 (a few samples of this study predate the infection). The sample titles of this study are shuffled in the database, so cell type and time point are left out; the donor was told from shared clones.

The V call is TRBV28, the J call TRBJ1-2; TRBD1 is a possible D gene (6 bases). This CDR3 region has 18 residues. Trimming removed 5 bases from V and 5 bases from J, with 27 bases in between. Germline CDR1 is MDHEN and CDR2 is SYDVKM. In nucleotides, the CDR3 is TGTGCCAGCAGTCCGAGGGACAAGAGGGGTTGGTGGATGTATGGCTACACCTTC. This translates into CASSPRDKRGWWMYGYTF.

The chain is built from TRBV13 and TRBJ2-5, with no clear D. Germline V gene sequence: CDR1 PRHDT, CDR2 FYEKMQ (reference sequence). The CDR3 extends over 13 amino acids. Trimming cost V 3 bases and J 4 bases, with 9 bases left between them. CDR3 residues: CASSFVSGETQYF. In DNA, the CDR3 is TGTGCCAGCAGCTTCGTCTCCGGAGAGACCCAGTACTTC.

CDR3 bases: TGCAGTGCTAGACAGGGGAGAGTCACTGAAGCTTTCTTT. It codes for CSARQGRVTEAFF. The chain recombines TRBV20-1 with TRBJ1-1, with D perhaps TRBD1 (6 bases). Trimming cost V 2 bases and J 4 bases, with 11 bases left between them. CDR1 DFQATT and CDR2 SNEGSKA come from the germline V gene (reference sequence). The CDR3 is 13 residues long.

CDR3: CASSKASGRSYEQYF. DNA of the CDR3: TGTGCCAGCAGCAAGGCTTCAGGGAGGTCCTACGAGCAGTACTTC. The genes are TRBV7-9 and TRBJ2-7; weak D call: TRBD2 (6 bases). This CDR3 has 15 amino acids. Looked up from germline, CDR1 is SEHNR and CDR2 is FQNEAQ (reference sequence). The V end was cut by 5 bases, the J end by 1 base, with 15 bases between.

Here the CDR3 DNA reads TGCGCCAGCAGCCAAATAGCGGGGGGGCCGGGGGAGACCCAGTACTTC. Translated: CASSQIAGGPGETQYF. The chain joins TRBV4-3 to TRBJ2-5; 11 nucleotides match TRBD2. The trim removed 2 bases at V and 5 bases at J, leaving 7 bases unmatched. The CDR3 covers 16 residues. Per the germline V gene, CDR1 is LGHNA and CDR2 is YSLEER.

This rearrangement joins TRBV28 to TRBJ1-3; 7 nucleotides align to TRBD1. Germline lookup yields CDR1 MDHEN and CDR2 SYDVKM. J lost 0 bases, V lost 8 bases, and 10 bases had no gene match. The CDR3 consists of 16 residues. The CDR3 here is CASVPTGTHSGNTIYF. CDR3 in DNA: TGTGCCAGCGTCCCGACAGGGACCCACTCTGGAAACACCATATATTTT.

This clonotype was found a few times. The J gene is TRBJ2-5, the V gene TRBV5-4; D remains ambiguous. Germline V gene data show CDR1 as SGHNT and CDR2 as YYREEE (reference sequence). The CDR3 runs to 14 residues. Trimming cost V 0 bases and J 5 bases, with 11 bases left between them. The DNA of the CDR3 is TGTGCCAGCAGCTTGGAGGCTGCTGGGGAGACCCAGTACTTC. It is translated as CASSLEAAGETQYF.

The sample holds a few counts of this clonotype. This rearrangement joins TRBV5-1 to TRBJ2-2, with TRBD1 identical over 8 bases. The CDR3 runs to 19 residues. Germline trimming cut 2 bases from V and 7 bases from J; bases unmatched to any gene: 19. In germline, CDR1 is SGHRS, CDR2 YFSETQ. As DNA, the CDR3 is TGCGCCAGCAGCTTCGGTTTGTACGGACAGGGCCGTTCTGACGGGGAGCTGTTTTTT. Its protein is CASSFGLYGQGRSDGELFF.

The chain links TRBV23-1 to TRBJ1-1, with D possibly being TRBD1 (6 bases). TRBV23-1 is sorted into the ORF group, with uncertain function. The CDR3 runs to 14 residues. V shed 0 bases and J shed 1 base, with 6 bases lying between them. The CDR3 region is CASSQSGANTEAFF. DNA for the CDR3: TGCGCCAGCAGTCAATCGGGGGCGAACACTGAAGCTTTCTTT.

The sample holds a few counts of this clonotype. The chain couples TRBV9 to TRBJ2-7; the D is unclear. Germline CDR1 and CDR2: SGDLS and YYNGEE. This CDR3 has 10 residues. Trimming removed 3 bases at V and 11 bases at J, with 9 bases between. The chain's CDR3 is CASSDHTEYV. DNA of the CDR3: TGTGCCAGCAGCGACCACACGGAGTACGTC.

The chain is built from TRBV12-3 or TRBV12-4 and TRBJ2-7; 7 positions match TRBD2. The CDR3 spans 13 residues. Germline trimming cut 6 bases from V and 4 bases from J; bases unmatched to any gene: 6. CDR3 residues: CASRSGLRYEQYF. DNA of the CDR3: TGTGCCAGCAGGTCGGGACTACGGTACGAGCAGTACTTC.

The chain joins TRBV12-3 or TRBV12-4 to TRBJ2-2; D is undetermined. The CDR3 is 15 residues long. The V gene lost 1 base and the J gene lost 2 bases, with 8 bases spanning the gap. The CDR3 sequence is CASSLDRPNTGELFF. The CDR3 DNA sequence: TGTGCCAGCAGTTTAGACAGACCAAACACCGGGGAGCTGTTTTTT.

This clonotype was detected a few times. V gene TRBV7-9 combines with J gene TRBJ2-5; D not resolved. The CDR3 covers 12 residues. The germline V gene encodes CDR1 SEHNR and CDR2 FQNEAQ (reference sequence). Between the trimmed V and J ends, which lost 8 bases and 1 base, there was a span of 8 bases. CDR3: CASRALQETQYF. The CDR3 DNA reads as TGTGCCAGCCGGGCCCTCCAAGAGACCCAGTACTTC.

This clonotype was seen at least ten times. The rearrangement joins TRBV6-1 to TRBJ1-5, with D perhaps matching TRBD1 (5 bases). CDR1 MNHNS and CDR2 SASEGT come from the germline V gene. The CDR3 runs 16 residues. V was shortened by 2 bases and J by 6 bases, with 17 bases between the two germline ends. The CDR3 reads CASSEWVRAASQPQHF. In DNA form, the CDR3 reads TGTGCCAGCAGTGAATGGGTCAGGGCGGCAAGTCAGCCCCAGCATTTT.

V and J are TRBV20-1 and TRBJ2-7; possibly TRBD2 for D (6 bases). CDR1 DFQATT and CDR2 SNEGSKA come from the germline V gene (reference sequence). Trimming removed 4 bases at V and 3 bases at J, with 7 bases between. The CDR3 has 11 residues. CDR3 amino acids: CSAIAVYEQYV. CDR3 coding DNA: TGCAGTGCTATAGCGGTCTACGAGCAGTACGTC.

J is TRBJ2-1 and V is TRBV11-2; 15 nucleotides agree with TRBD2. V shed 6 bases, J shed 10 bases, and the junction held 10 bases outside the gene matches. The CDR3 runs 16 residues. The germline CDR1 and CDR2 sequences are SGHAT and FQNNGV. The CDR3 nucleotides are TGTGCCAGCAGACACCTGGGACTAGCGGGGGGTGGCGAGCAGTTCTTC. It codes for CASRHLGLAGGGEQFF. Full variable domain (rest looked up from reference TRBV11-2 and TRBJ2-1): EAGVAQSPRYKIIEKRQSVAFWCNPISGHATLYWYQQILGQGPKLLIQFQNNGVVDDSQLPKDRFSAERLKGVDSTLKIQPAKLEDSAVYLCASRHLGLAGGGEQFFGPGTRLTVL.

This clonotype has only a few counts. The chain has TRBV6-5 and TRBJ2-5, with D possibly TRBD2 on 6 matching bases. Trimming pared 0 bases from V and 2 bases from J, leaving 10 bases between. Germline assignment: CDR1 MNHEY and CDR2 SVGAGI. This CDR3 has 15 amino acids. CDR3 DNA sequence: TGTGCCAGCAGTTACTCTGGGGGGAGACAAGAGACCCAGTACTTC. As protein: CASSYSGGRQETQYF.

The V call is TRBV4-3, the J call TRBJ2-1; no clear D gene. The CDR3 totals 14 residues. The V end lost 1 base, the J end lost 4 bases, and 8 bases lay between the germline ends. The germline V gene has CDR1 LGHNA and CDR2 YSLEER. The CDR3 coding sequence is TGCGCCAGCAGCCAAGGGGCGAGATACAATGAGCAGTTCTTC. Translation gives CASSQGARYNEQFF.

In this sample, this clonotype turned up many times. The chain uses TRBV25-1 and TRBJ2-6; D is unresolved. V lost 4 bases, J lost 4 bases, and 5 bases lay in between. The germline gives CDR1 MGHDK, CDR2 SYGVNS. This CDR3 contains 13 residues. The CDR3 DNA is TGTGCCAGCAGTGGGGCCGGGGCCAACGTCCTGACTTTC. It yields the protein CASSGAGANVLTF.

V and J are TRBV12-3 or TRBV12-4 and TRBJ1-1, with D uncertain. This CDR3 region has 12 residues. V lost 3 bases and J lost 8, with 10 bases in between. The CDR3 coding sequence is TGTGCCAGCAGTTTGACCCCACCCGAAGCTTTCTTT. The encoded protein is CASSLTPPEAFF.

The chain employs TRBV12-3 or TRBV12-4 and TRBJ2-1, with TRBD2 identical over 7 bases. J was trimmed by 8 bases and V by 5 bases; bases with no gene match: 15. CDR3 length: 16 amino acids. CDR3 region: CASSPLAGAPGDEQFF. CDR3 DNA: TGTGCCAGCAGTCCACTGGCGGGAGCTCCGGGCGATGAGCAGTTCTTC.

This clonotype has a handful of counts. This rearrangement joins TRBV4-2 to TRBJ2-2; no clear D. V lost 11 bases and J lost 2, with 9 bases in between. This CDR3 region has 12 residues. Germline CDR1 is LGHNA and CDR2 is YNFKEQ. Here the CDR3 DNA reads TGTGCCGGGCAGGCCAACACCGGGGAGCTGTTTTTT. This encodes CAGQANTGELFF.

This clonotype was detected many times. The CDR3 nucleotides are TGTGCCAGCAGTTTGAGTGAGAAAGGAGAGCAGTTCTTC. This encodes CASSLSEKGEQFF. This sequence joins TRBV6-5 and TRBJ2-1; D is uncertain. Germline V CDR1 and CDR2: MNHEY, SVGAGI. This CDR3 spans 13 amino acids. V was pared by 4 bases and J by 10 bases, with 14 bases between.

This clonotype was seen at least ten times. This rearrangement joins TRBV12-3 or TRBV12-4 to TRBJ2-1; TRBD2 agrees at 12 bases. The CDR3 totals 15 residues. Unmatched junction bases numbered 8, after V lost 6 bases and J lost 8 bases. This chain's CDR3 is CASSPSGGAIYEQFF. The CDR3 DNA reads as TGTGCCAGCAGCCCTAGCGGGGGGGCTATTTATGAGCAGTTCTTC.